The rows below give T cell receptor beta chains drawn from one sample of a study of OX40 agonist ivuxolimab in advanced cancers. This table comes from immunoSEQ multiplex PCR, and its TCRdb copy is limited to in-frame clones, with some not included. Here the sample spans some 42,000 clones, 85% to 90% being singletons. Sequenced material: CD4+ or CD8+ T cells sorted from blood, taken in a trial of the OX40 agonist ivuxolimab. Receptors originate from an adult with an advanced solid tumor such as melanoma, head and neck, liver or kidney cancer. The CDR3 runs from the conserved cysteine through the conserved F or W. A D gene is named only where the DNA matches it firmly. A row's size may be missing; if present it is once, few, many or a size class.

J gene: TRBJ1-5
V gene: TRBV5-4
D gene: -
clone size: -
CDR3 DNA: TGTGCCAGCAGCCACAGGGTTAATTTCACCCAGCCCCAGCATTTT
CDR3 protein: CASSHRVNFTQPQHF

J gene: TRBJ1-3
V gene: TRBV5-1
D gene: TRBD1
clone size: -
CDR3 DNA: TGCGCCAGCAGCTCACAGGGGAGCTCTGGAAACACCATATATTTT
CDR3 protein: CASSSQGSSGNTIYF

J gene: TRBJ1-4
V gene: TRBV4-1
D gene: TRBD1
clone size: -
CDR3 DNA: TGCGCCAGCAGAAAGCCGGGACAGGGAGATGAAAAACTGTTTTTT
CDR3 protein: CASRKPGQGDEKLFF

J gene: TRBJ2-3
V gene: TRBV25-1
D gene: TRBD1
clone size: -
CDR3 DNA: TGTGCCAGCACCAGGACAGGGACAGATACGCAGTATTTT
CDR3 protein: CASTRTGTDTQYF

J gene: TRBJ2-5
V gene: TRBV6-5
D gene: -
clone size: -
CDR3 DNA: TGTGCCAGCAGTTACTCGGTGTGGACAGAGACCCAGTACTTC
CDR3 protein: CASSYSVWTETQYF

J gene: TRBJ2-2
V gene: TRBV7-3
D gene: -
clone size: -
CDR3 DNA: TGTGCCAGCAGCCTGTCACCCACCGGGGAGCTGTTTTTT
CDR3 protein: CASSLSPTGELFF

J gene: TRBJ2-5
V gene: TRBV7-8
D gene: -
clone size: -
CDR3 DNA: TGTGCCAGCAGTCCTCCTAGTGTCGGCTCAGAGACCCAGTACTTC
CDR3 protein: CASSPPSVGSETQYF

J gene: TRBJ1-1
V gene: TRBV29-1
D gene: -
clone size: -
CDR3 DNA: TGCAGCGTTGAAGGGCACCGCTTT
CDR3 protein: CSVEGHRF

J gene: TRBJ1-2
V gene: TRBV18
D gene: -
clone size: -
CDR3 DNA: TGTGCCAGCTCGCCGAACGGCAGAGGGCGGGATGGCTACACCTTC
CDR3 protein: CASSPNGRGRDGYTF

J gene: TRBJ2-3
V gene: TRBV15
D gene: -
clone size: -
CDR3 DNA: TGTGCCACCAGCAGAGATGGGGCTAGCACCAAAGGATTGACGCAGTATTTT
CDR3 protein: CATSRDGASTKGLTQYF

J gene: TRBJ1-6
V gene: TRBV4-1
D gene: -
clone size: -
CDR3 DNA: TGCGCCAGCAGCCAAGATGCCGGGCGCTCTTATTCACCCCTCCACTTT
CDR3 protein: CASSQDAGRSYSPLHF

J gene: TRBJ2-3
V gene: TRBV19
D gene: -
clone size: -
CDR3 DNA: TGTGCCAGTACCAATGGACGTCTCAGCACAGATACGCAGTATTTT
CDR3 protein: CASTNGRLSTDTQYF

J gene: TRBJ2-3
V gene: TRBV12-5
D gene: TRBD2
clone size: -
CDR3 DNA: TGTGCTAGTGGTTTAGTGGCGGGAGGAGGCACAGATACGCAGTATTTT
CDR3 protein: CASGLVAGGGTDTQYF

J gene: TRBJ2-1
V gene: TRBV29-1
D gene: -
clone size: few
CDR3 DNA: TGCAGCGTTGAAAAGATGGGCAGCGAGCAGTTCTTC
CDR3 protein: CSVEKMGSEQFF

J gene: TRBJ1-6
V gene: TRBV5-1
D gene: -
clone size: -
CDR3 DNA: TGCGCCAGCAGCTTGGTACAGGGAGATAATTCACCCCTCCACTTT
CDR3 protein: CASSLVQGDNSPLHF

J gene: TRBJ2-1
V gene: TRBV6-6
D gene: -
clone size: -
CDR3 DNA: TGTGCCAGCACTCGGACAGTTGACAATGAGCAGTTCTTC
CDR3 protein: CASTRTVDNEQFF

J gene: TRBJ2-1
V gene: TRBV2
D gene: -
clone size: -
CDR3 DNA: TGTGCCAGCAGTGAACGGGCAGGGCGGAATGAGCAGTTCTTC
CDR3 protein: CASSERAGRNEQFF

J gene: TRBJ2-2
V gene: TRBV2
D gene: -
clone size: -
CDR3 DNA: TGTGCCAGCAGGCAACAGGGTACCGGGGAGCTGTTTTTT
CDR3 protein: CASRQQGTGELFF

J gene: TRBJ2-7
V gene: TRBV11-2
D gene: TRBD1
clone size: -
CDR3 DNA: TGTGCCAGCACCCGTAGAACAGGGGCAGGGGCCAACTACGAGCAGTACTTC
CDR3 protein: CASTRRTGAGANYEQYF

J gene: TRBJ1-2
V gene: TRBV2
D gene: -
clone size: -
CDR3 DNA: TGTGCCAGCAGTGGGGACCCCCGGGGCCCTTCTAACTATGGCTACACCTTC
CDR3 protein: CASSGDPRGPSNYGYTF

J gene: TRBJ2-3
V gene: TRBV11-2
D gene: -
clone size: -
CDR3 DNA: TGTGCCAGCAGCCCGCGGCTTGGGGCAGATACGCAGTATTTT
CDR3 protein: CASSPRLGADTQYF

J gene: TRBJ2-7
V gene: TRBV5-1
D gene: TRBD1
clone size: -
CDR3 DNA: TGCGCCAGCAGCCGAGGGATGGGGGACAGGGGCCTCTACGAGCAGTACTTC
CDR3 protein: CASSRGMGDRGLYEQYF

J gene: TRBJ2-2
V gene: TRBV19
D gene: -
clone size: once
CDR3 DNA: TGTGCCAGTATTCCGTCCTCCGAAATAAACACCGGGGAGCTGTTTTTT
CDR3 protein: CASIPSSEINTGELFF

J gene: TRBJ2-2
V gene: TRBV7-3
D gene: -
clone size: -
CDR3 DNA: TGTGCCAGCAGCTTAGGTGCAGGCGGAGGAGGGGAGCTGTTTTTT
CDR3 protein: CASSLGAGGGGELFF

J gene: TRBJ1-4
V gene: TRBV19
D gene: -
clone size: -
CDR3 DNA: TGTGCCAGTAGTCCAACGGGTGCAACTAATGAAAAACTGTTTTTT
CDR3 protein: CASSPTGATNEKLFF

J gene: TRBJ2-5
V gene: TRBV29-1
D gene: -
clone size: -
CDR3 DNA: TGCAGCGTTGGTGGCTTGGAGACCCAGTACTTC
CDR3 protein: CSVGGLETQYF

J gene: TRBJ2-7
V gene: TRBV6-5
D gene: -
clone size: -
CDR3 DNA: TGTGCCAGCAGTTTGGACGGCCTTATGAACGAGCAGTACTTC
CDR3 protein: CASSLDGLMNEQYF

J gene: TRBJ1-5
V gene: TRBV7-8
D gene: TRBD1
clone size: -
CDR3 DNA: TGTGCCAGCAGTCTCACAGGGGGCCCTCAGCCCCAGCATTTT
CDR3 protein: CASSLTGGPQPQHF

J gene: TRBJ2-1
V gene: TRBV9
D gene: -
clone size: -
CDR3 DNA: TGTGCCAGCAGCCCCACCGGCTGGGGCGAGCAGTTCTTC
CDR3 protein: CASSPTGWGEQFF

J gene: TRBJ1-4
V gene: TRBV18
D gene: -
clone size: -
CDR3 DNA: TGTGCCAGCTCACCACCGATTCAGGGGTGGAAGGATGAAAAACTGTTTTTT
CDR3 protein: CASSPPIQGWKDEKLFF

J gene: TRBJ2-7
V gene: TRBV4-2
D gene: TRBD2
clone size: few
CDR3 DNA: TGTGCCAGCAGCCAGTCTGATAGCGGGGGGGGTTACGAGCAGTACTTC
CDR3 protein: CASSQSDSGGGYEQYF

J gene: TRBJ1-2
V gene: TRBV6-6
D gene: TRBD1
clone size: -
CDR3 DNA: TGTGCCAGCAGACTACAGGGGGGTGCTGGCTATGGCTACACCTTC
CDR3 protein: CASRLQGGAGYGYTF

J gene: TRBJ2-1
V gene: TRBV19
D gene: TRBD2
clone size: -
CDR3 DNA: TGTGCCAGTAGTATTACACTAGCGGGGAACAATGAGCAGTTCTTC
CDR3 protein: CASSITLAGNNEQFF

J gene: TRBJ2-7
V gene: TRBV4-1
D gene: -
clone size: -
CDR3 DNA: TGCGCCAGCAGCCAAGACCCGACAGGAAGTTTCTCCTACGAGCAGTACTTC
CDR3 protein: CASSQDPTGSFSYEQYF

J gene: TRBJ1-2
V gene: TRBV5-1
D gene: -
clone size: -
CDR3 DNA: TGCGCCAGCAGCCAGGACGGGTATGGCTACACCTTC
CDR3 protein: CASSQDGYGYTF

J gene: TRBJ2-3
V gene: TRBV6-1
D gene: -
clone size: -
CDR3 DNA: TGTGCCAGCAGTGAAGTAGTTAGCAGCCTCACAGATACGCAGTATTTT
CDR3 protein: CASSEVVSSLTDTQYF

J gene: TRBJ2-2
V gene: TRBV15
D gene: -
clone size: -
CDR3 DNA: TGTGCCACAACCCGGTCCCTCGCCGGGGAGCTGTTTTTT
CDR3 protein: CATTRSLAGELFF

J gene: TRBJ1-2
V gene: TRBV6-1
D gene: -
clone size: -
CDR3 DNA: TGTGCCAGCAGTGAACTGGGGGCGTTGGCTTATGGCTACACCTTC
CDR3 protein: CASSELGALAYGYTF

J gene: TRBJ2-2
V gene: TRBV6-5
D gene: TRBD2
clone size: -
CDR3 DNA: TGTGCCAGCAGCCGAACGGGGGGGCCGTCCGGGGAGCTGTTTTTT
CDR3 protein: CASSRTGGPSGELFF

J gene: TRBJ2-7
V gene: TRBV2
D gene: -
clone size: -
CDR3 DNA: TGTGCCAGCAGTGCGTTTCCGAGGGAGCAGTACTTC
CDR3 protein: CASSAFPREQYF

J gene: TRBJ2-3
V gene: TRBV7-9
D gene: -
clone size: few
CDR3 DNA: TGTGCCAGCAGCTTAAATACCCAGCGGGCCCTAGATACGCAGTATTTT
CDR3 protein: CASSLNTQRALDTQYF

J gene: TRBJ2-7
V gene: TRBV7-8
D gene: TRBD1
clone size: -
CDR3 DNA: TGTGCCAGCAGCCACGGGACAGGGTCCTACGAGCAGTACTTC
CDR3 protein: CASSHGTGSYEQYF

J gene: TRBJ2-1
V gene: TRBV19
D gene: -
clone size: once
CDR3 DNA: TGTGCCAGTAGTATAGTTCAGGGGAATGAGCAGTTCTTC
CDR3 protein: CASSIVQGNEQFF

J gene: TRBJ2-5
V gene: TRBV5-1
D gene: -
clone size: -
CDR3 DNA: TGCGCCAGCAGCTTGGGTCGGGGACAAGAGACCCAGTACTTC
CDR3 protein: CASSLGRGQETQYF

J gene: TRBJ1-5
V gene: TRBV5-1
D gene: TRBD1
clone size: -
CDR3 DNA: TGCGCCAGCAGCCTCGGGACAGGGGGCAATCAGCCCCAGCATTTT
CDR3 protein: CASSLGTGGNQPQHF

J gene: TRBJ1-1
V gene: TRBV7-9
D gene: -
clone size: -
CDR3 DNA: TGTGCCAGCACCTTTGGGGGGAACACTGAAGCTTTCTTT
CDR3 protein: CASTFGGNTEAFF